Listed here are 14 T cell receptor beta chains from one sample, sequenced in a study of shared clonotypes between healthy human individuals. Method: immunoSEQ multiplex PCR; TCRdb's copy keeps in-frame clones and lacks some. Of about 2.3 million clones listed, 85% to 95% are singletons. Sequenced sample: naive CD4+ T cells from PBMCs. Subset reported: CD45RA+ positively selected. The source of these receptors is a man between 18 and 29 years old in good health. Some clones in this sample may be carry-over from other donors' samples.

This clone came up a few times. The V and J genes are TRBV6-6 and TRBJ2-1; TRBD2 agrees at 8 bases. Trimming took 11 bases from V and 7 from J; bases not matched to a gene: 7. The CDR3 has 12 residues. Germline lookup yields CDR1 MNHNY and CDR2 SVGAGI (reference sequence). CDR3 residues: CASKERENEQFF. CDR3 nucleotide sequence: TGTGCCTCCAAGGAGCGGGAGAATGAGCAGTTCTTC.

The chain joins TRBV5-4 to TRBJ1-1, with D perhaps TRBD1 (5 bases). This CDR3 is 13 amino acids long. CDR1 and CDR2 (germline): SGHNT, YYREEE (reference sequence). The ends were cut back, 0 bases at V and 6 bases at J, with 9 bases in the middle. The chain's CDR3 is CASSLGGVAEAFF. Here the CDR3 DNA reads TGTGCCAGCAGCTTGGGGGGCGTCGCTGAAGCTTTCTTT.

The chain employs TRBV28 and TRBJ1-5; maybe TRBD1 (5 bases). The germline V gene has CDR1 MDHEN and CDR2 SYDVKM. This CDR3 is built from 16 residues. The V end was cut by 8 bases, the J end by 4 bases, with 21 bases between. CDR3 nucleotide sequence: TGTGCCAGCGGAGGAGGGACCACTGGACGTAATCAGCCCCAGCATTTT. It is translated as CASGGGTTGRNQPQHF.

The gene calls are TRBV11-2 and TRBJ2-1, with 7 bases that match TRBD2. There are 17 residues in the CDR3. Germline loops: CDR1 SGHAT, CDR2 FQNNGV. V was pared by 1 base and J by 0 bases, with 6 bases of the junction left unmatched. The CDR3 DNA follows: TGTGCCAGCAGCTTAGTCTCTAGCGGTAACTCCTACAATGAGCAGTTCTTC. It specifies CASSLVSSGNSYNEQFF.

V usage is TRBV5-1 and J usage is TRBJ2-5; D perhaps matches TRBD1 (5 bases). The germline V gene has CDR1 SGHRS and CDR2 YFSETQ. Trimming removed 1 base at V and 5 bases at J, with 12 bases between. The CDR3 is 14 residues long. CDR3 sequence reads: CASSLTRVVETQYF. The DNA for the CDR3 is TGCGCCAGCAGCTTGACCAGGGTAGTGGAGACCCAGTACTTC.

The chain couples TRBV25-1 to TRBJ1-1; 7 bases agree with TRBD1. CDR3 length equals 15 residues. J lost 4 bases, V lost 0 bases, and 5 bases had no gene match. Looked up from germline, CDR1 is MGHDK and CDR2 is SYGVNS. CDR3 coding DNA: TGTGCCAGCAGTGAATACGGGGCAGGGGGCACTGAAGCTTTCTTT. Protein: CASSEYGAGGTEAFF.

This clone was counted a single time. The chain links TRBV10-3 to TRBJ2-7, with D hard to call. The V and J ends lost 3 bases and 4 bases respectively, with 16 bases between them. CDR3 size: 15 residues. The germline CDR1 and CDR2 sequences are ENHRY and SYGVKD. The CDR3 region has the DNA TGTGCCATCAGTGAACGCGACGGAGTCGGGTACGAGCAGTACTTC. The encoded protein is CAISERDGVGYEQYF.

The chain employs TRBV19 and TRBJ2-5; no reliable D call. The CDR3 contains 13 residues. V was clipped by 5 bases and J by 5 bases, with 12 bases between them. Germline CDR1 and CDR2: LNHDA and SQIVND (reference sequence). The CDR3 bases are TGTGCCAGTAGTCCGAACTCCCAGGAGACCCAGTACTTC. Translating it yields CASSPNSQETQYF. The entire variable domain, with the rest obtained from reference TRBV19 and TRBJ2-5, is as follows: DGGITQSPKYLFRKEGQNVTLSCEQNLNHDAMYWYRQDPGQGLRLIYYSQIVNDFQKGDIAEGYSVSREKKESFPLTVTSAQKNPTAFYLCASSPNSQETQYFGPGTRLLVL.

Note on this clone: The sample holds other DNA sequences that translate to the same CDR3. The rearrangement links TRBV5-6 to TRBJ2-7, with 7 bases identical to TRBD2. Germline trimming cut 4 bases from V and 1 base from J; bases unmatched to any gene: 5. The CDR3 has 14 amino acids. Germline V gene data show CDR1 as SGHDT and CDR2 as YYEEEE. The DNA for the CDR3 is TGTGCCAGCAGCCCGGGAGGCAGGTCCTACGAGCAGTACTTC. Protein: CASSPGGRSYEQYF.

The rearrangement links TRBV20-1 to TRBJ1-2, with D maybe TRBD1 (5 bases). The CDR3 is 9 amino acids. From germline, CDR1 is DFQATT and CDR2 SNEGSKA (reference sequence). CDR3 coding DNA: TGCAGATGGGGCTTGGGCTACACCTTC. This sequence encodes CRWGLGYTF.

This sequence joins TRBV27 and TRBJ2-7; D might be TRBD2 (5 bases). Trimming took off 5 bases at V and 6 bases at J, with 23 bases between the two ends. There are 16 residues in the CDR3. Germline-derived CDR1 and CDR2 are MNHEY and SMNVEV (reference sequence). The CDR3 loop is CASSPLRASRTGEQYF. In DNA, the CDR3 is TGTGCCAGCAGTCCCCTGAGGGCTAGCCGGACGGGCGAGCAGTACTTC.

The chain links TRBV21-1 to TRBJ2-7; TRBD1 was called by the table and not checked on the DNA. TRBV21-1 is annotated as a pseudogene. The CDR3 sequence is 15 residues long. Here the CDR3 DNA reads TGTGCCAGCAGCAACCTTGGACAGTATCTCTACGAGCAGTACTTC. Translation gives CASSNLGQYLYEQYF.

The J gene is TRBJ1-1, the V gene TRBV6-1; D is unresolved. The germline gives CDR1 MNHNS, CDR2 SASEGT. This CDR3 region has 14 residues. V lost 6 bases and J 4 bases, leaving 15 bases between the germline ends. CDR3 region: CASRKMTLGTEAFF. As DNA, the CDR3 is TGTGCCAGCAGGAAGATGACTCTTGGCACTGAAGCTTTCTTT.

V usage is TRBV6-5 and J usage is TRBJ2-4; TRBD2 matches at 7 bases. Losses at the gene ends were 6 bases for V and 7 bases for J; bases not matched to a gene: 9. Germline V gene data show CDR1 as MNHEY and CDR2 as SVGAGI. The CDR3 runs 14 residues. For the CDR3, the DNA is TGTGCCAGCAGCATCGTCCGGGGGGTGAACATTCAGTACTTC. It is translated as CASSIVRGVNIQYF.